Each of the 24 T cell receptor beta chains below was sequenced from the same sample in a study of CD8+CD57+ T cells in acquired aplastic anemia. According to the study, genomic DNA was the template for TCR beta VDJ and CDR3 profiling. Via MiXCR, TCRdb re-called the reads, giving one row per CDR3 protein. The table includes about 470,000 distinct CDR3 sequences, roughly a third detected once. Patients chosen for sequencing had shown CD8+CD57+ cell expansion by flow cytometry. The sequenced sample was sorted CD4+, CD8+, or CD8+CD57+ T cells (not recorded which) from PBMCs. The receptors shown here come from a human donor with aplastic anemia.

This clonotype was seen repeatedly, ten times or more. The chain has TRBV19 and TRBJ1-2, with no clear D. V was trimmed by 10 bases and J by 6 bases, leaving 9 bases between them. The length of the CDR3 is 10 residues. CDR1 is LNHDA, CDR2 SQIVND, per germline (reference sequence). The CDR3 spells CATRTDGYTF. The DNA of the CDR3 is TGTGCCACCCGGACGGATGGCTACACCTTC.

This clonotype was detected only a few times. The V and J genes are TRBV9 and TRBJ1-2; 7 nucleotides agree with TRBD1. Germline CDR1 reads SGDLS; CDR2 reads YYNGEE. This CDR3 contains 16 residues. The ends lost 0 bases at V and 2 bases at J; junction bases unmatched: 7. The CDR3 DNA is TGTGCCAGCAGCGTAGGAATAGACAGGGAGAACTATGGCTACACCTTC. This translates into CASSVGIDRENYGYTF.

This clonotype appeared many times. The genes are TRBV25-1 and TRBJ2-5; D remains ambiguous. The CDR3 runs to 11 residues. Germline V gives CDR1 MGHDK, CDR2 SYGVNS. V lost 5 bases and J 4 bases, leaving 5 bases between the germline ends. In DNA, the CDR3 is TGTGCCAGCAGTAATGCAGAGACCCAGTACTTC. Protein product: CASSNAETQYF.

This clonotype turned up a few times. The chain has TRBV4-1 and TRBJ2-1; D uncertain. This CDR3 has 15 amino acids. Trimming removed 1 base at V and 5 bases at J, with 12 bases between. Germline V gives CDR1 MGHRA, CDR2 YSYEKL. CDR3: CASSQVVRKHNEQFF. In nucleotides, the CDR3 is TGCGCCAGCAGCCAAGTAGTCAGGAAACACAATGAGCAGTTCTTC.

The chain joins TRBV5-1 to TRBJ1-2; D remains ambiguous. Trimming removed 0 bases at V and 10 bases at J, with 16 bases between. Germline V gives CDR1 SGHRS, CDR2 YFSETQ. The length of the CDR3 is 14 residues. CDR3 sequence (DNA): TGCGCCAGCAGCTTGGGTCAGTCAATACCTTCCTACACCTTC. It codes for CASSLGQSIPSYTF.

This clonotype came up many times. The CDR3 DNA reads as TGCGCCAGCAAGAGGGAGGGGGTTTCCTACGAGCAGTACTTC. Amino acids: CASKREGVSYEQYF. The chain links TRBV5-1 to TRBJ2-7; D is perhaps TRBD2 (7 bases). This CDR3 is built from 14 residues. Germline loops: CDR1 SGHRS, CDR2 YFSETQ. The germline V and J ends were trimmed by 6 bases and 1 base, with 14 bases remaining between them.

This clonotype was counted at least ten times. The chain recombines TRBV12-3 or TRBV12-4 with TRBJ2-3, with 9 bases lining up with TRBD2. The V segment lost 6 bases and the J segment 4 bases; nucleotides outside the gene matches: 5. This CDR3 comprises 14 residues. DNA of the CDR3: TGTGCCAGCAGCATAGCGGGGGAGCCAGATACGCAGTATTTT. This codes for CASSIAGEPDTQYF.

As concerns this clonotype: This may be a read error, as it is one base from a much larger clone. The genes are TRBV9 and TRBJ2-1, with D possibly TRBD1 on 5 matching bases. Germline V CDR1 and CDR2: SGDLS, YYNGEE. This CDR3 is built from 15 residues. The CDR3 loop is CASGVGASSYNEQFF. Written as DNA, the CDR3 is TGTGCCAGCGGCGTTGGGGCGAGCTCCTACAATGAGCAGTTCTTC. The variable domain in full, with the rest retrieved from reference TRBV9 and TRBJ2-1, is DSGVTQTPKHLITATGQRVTLRCSPRSGDLSVYWYQQSLDQGLQFLIQYYNGEERAKGNILERFSAQQFPDLHSELNLSSLELGDSALYFCASGVGASSYNEQFFGPGTRLTVL.

The rearrangement joins TRBV7-2 to TRBJ1-4; 8 bases are a match to TRBD1. Trimming took 4 bases from V and 6 from J; bases not matched to a gene: 7. This CDR3 spans 15 amino acids. Germline V gene lookup returns CDR1 SGHTA and CDR2 FQGNSA. CDR3 amino acids: CASSSTGGGDEKLFF. In DNA, the CDR3 is TGTGCCAGCAGCTCCACAGGGGGGGGTGATGAAAAACTGTTTTTT.

J is TRBJ2-3 and V is TRBV5-1; 7 bases map to TRBD2. The CDR3 has 15 residues. The germline CDR1 and CDR2 sequences are SGHRS and YFSETQ. After removal of 6 bases from V and 0 bases from J, the junction contained 7 bases not matched to a gene. The CDR3 DNA reads TGCGCCAGCATATCAGGACTAGGGAGCACAGATACGCAGTATTTT. Protein sequence: CASISGLGSTDTQYF.

The J gene is TRBJ1-3, the V gene TRBV7-2; D gene ambiguous. Germline V gene sequence: CDR1 SGHTA, CDR2 FQGNSA. The CDR3 is made up of 14 amino acids. Deletions cut 4 bases from V and 3 bases from J, with 10 bases between. The DNA of the CDR3 is TGTGCCAGCAGCTCCTCCTCTATTGGAAACACCATATATTTT. Its protein is CASSSSSIGNTIYF.

The CDR3 bases are TGCGCCAGCAGTGATAGGCTAGCTAGCACAGATACGCAGTATTTT. It yields the protein CASSDRLASTDTQYF. The chain carries TRBV10-1 and TRBJ2-3; weak D call: TRBD2 (5 bases). V was trimmed by 3 bases and J by 0 bases, leaving 10 bases between them. Germline V CDR1 and CDR2: WNHNN, SYGVQD (reference sequence). The CDR3 consists of 15 residues.

A remark on this clonotype: A much larger clonotype is one base distant, so this may be a read error. The rearrangement joins TRBV24-1 to TRBJ2-4; 10 bases map to TRBD2. The J call is doubtful: the DNA matches TRBJ2-1 better. The CDR3 has 13 amino acids. Germline CDR1 and CDR2: KGHDR and SFDVKD. CDR3 sequence: CATGGRLAGEQFF. The CDR3 DNA is TGTGCCACCGGTGGCCGACTAGCGGGCGAGCAGTTCTTC.

The V and J genes are TRBV27 and TRBJ2-5, with a tentative D call TRBD1 (6 bases). Germline lookup yields CDR1 MNHEY and CDR2 SMNVEV (reference sequence). The CDR3 loop spans 15 amino acids. Trimming pared 3 bases from V and 2 bases from J, leaving 13 bases between. CDR3 bases: TGTGCCAGCAGTTTGTGGGGGCCGGGGCAAGAGACCCAGTACTTC. Translated, it gives CASSLWGPGQETQYF.

This clonotype was counted at least ten times. V and J are TRBV7-9 and TRBJ2-5; D remains ambiguous. V lost 1 base and J lost 7, with 13 bases in between. The CDR3 totals 14 residues. The germline V gene has CDR1 SEHNR and CDR2 FQNEAQ (reference sequence). CDR3 loop: CASSLEEGIGTQYF. DNA for the CDR3: TGTGCCAGCAGCTTAGAGGAAGGGATTGGGACCCAGTACTTC.

V usage is TRBV9 and J usage is TRBJ2-5; TRBD2 aligns across 13 bases. Looked up from germline, CDR1 is SGDLS and CDR2 is YYNGEE. CDR3 length: 16 residues. V trimming: 3 bases; J trimming: 5 bases; junction bases outside the gene matches: 7. For the CDR3, the DNA is TGTGCCAGCAGCGGAAGAGGACTAGCGGGAGATGAGACCCAGTACTTC. Encoded protein: CASSGRGLAGDETQYF.

The rearrangement joins TRBV2 to TRBJ2-7, with 8 bases that match TRBD2. CDR3 length: 16 residues. The ends lost 5 bases at V and 0 bases at J; junction bases unmatched: 9. Germline CDR1 SNHLY, CDR2 FYNNEI. This chain's CDR3 is CASSLFGGGTSYEQYF. CDR3 DNA sequence: TGTGCCAGCAGTTTATTCGGCGGGGGGACCTCCTACGAGCAGTACTTC.

This clonotype was detected only a few times. The gene calls are TRBV20-1 and TRBJ2-5, with TRBD2 identical over 10 bases. Germline lookup yields CDR1 DFQATT and CDR2 SNEGSKA (reference sequence). V was clipped by 1 base and J by 4 bases; unmatched bases: 6. CDR3 size: 15 residues. This chain's CDR3 is CSARGRPSGGETQYF. In nucleotides, the CDR3 is TGCAGTGCTAGAGGACGACCTAGCGGGGGAGAGACCCAGTACTTC.

This clonotype appeared a few times. This chain connects TRBV2 to TRBJ2-3, with D possibly matching TRBD1 (5 bases). Looked up from germline, CDR1 is SNHLY and CDR2 is FYNNEI. This CDR3 spans 17 amino acids. Trimming took off 6 bases at V and 2 bases at J, with 21 bases between the two ends. The CDR3 sequence: CASRPFLGRETTDTQYF. The DNA for the CDR3 is TGTGCCAGCAGACCGTTCCTCGGCAGGGAAACCACAGATACGCAGTATTTT. Supplemented by reference TRBV2 and TRBJ2-3, the full variable domain reads EPEVTQTPSHQVTQMGQEVILRCVPISNHLYFYWYRQILGQKVEFLVSFYNNEISEKSEIFDDQFSVERPDGSNFTLKIRSTKLEDSAMYFCASRPFLGRETTDTQYFGPGTRLTVL.

This clonotype occurred a few times. The chain joins TRBV24-1 to TRBJ1-5; TRBD1 aligns across 7 bases. Germline CDR1 and CDR2: KGHDR and SFDVKD. The V and J ends lost 5 bases and 3 bases, in that order; junction bases with no gene match: 12. There are 17 residues in the CDR3. The CDR3 protein is CATSGTNGQVFNQPQHF. The CDR3 DNA is TGTGCCACCAGTGGGACTAACGGACAGGTCTTCAATCAGCCCCAGCATTTT.

A remark on this clonotype: One end of the junction is discordant with germline, which a read error may explain. This rearrangement joins TRBV11-2 to TRBJ1-3, with a weak D call TRBD1 (5 bases). This CDR3 spans 15 amino acids. CDR1 SGHAT and CDR2 FQNNGV come from the germline V gene. CDR3 sequence (DNA): TGTGCCAGCAGCCTAGACGGACAAAATGGAAACACCATATATTTT. Its translation: CASSLDGQNGNTIYF.

This clonotype was observed many times. The V gene is TRBV2, the J gene TRBJ2-1; no clear D. Per the germline V gene, CDR1 is SNHLY and CDR2 is FYNNEI. V lost 5 bases, J lost 10 bases, and 12 bases lay in between. The CDR3 consists of 12 residues. In DNA, the CDR3 is TGTGCCAGCAGTACTTTTACTCTAGAGCAGTTCTTC. It codes for CASSTFTLEQFF.

V and J are TRBV10-3 and TRBJ2-7; D is perhaps TRBD1 or TRBD2 (5 bases each). The germline V gene has CDR1 ENHRY and CDR2 SYGVKD. The CDR3 is 15 amino acids. The V end lost 3 bases, the J end lost 2 bases, and 14 bases lay between the germline ends. The CDR3 region has the DNA TGTGCCATCAGTGAAGCCGGGGCTGGAGCCTACGAGCAGTACTTC. This encodes CAISEAGAGAYEQYF.

Many counts were recorded for this clonotype. The chain uses TRBV7-9 and TRBJ2-5; a possible D gene is TRBD2 (5 bases). There are 16 residues in the CDR3. CDR1 SEHNR and CDR2 FQNEAQ come from the germline V gene (reference sequence). Trimming stripped 2 bases from V and 5 bases from J, with 18 bases between. CDR3 sequence reads: CASSLFGGHTGETQYF. CDR3 bases: TGTGCCAGCAGCTTATTTGGTGGGCACACGGGGGAGACCCAGTACTTC.